The 31 T cell receptor beta chains in this list originate from one sample, sequenced in a study of neurological immune-mediated disorders. In TCRdb, the 5' RACE reads were re-called with MiXCR into one record per CDR3 protein. The table records approximately 48,000 distinct CDR3 sequences, around 17% of them present only once. Material for sequencing was PBMCs. These receptors came from a man aged 60-69 years in good health.

This clonotype was counted many times. J is TRBJ2-1 and V is TRBV20-1; 11 bases are a match to TRBD2. Per the germline V gene, CDR1 is DFQATT and CDR2 is SNEGSKA (reference sequence). This CDR3 has 15 residues. V shed 5 bases and J 6 bases; nucleotides not matched to a gene: 9. CDR3 sequence reads: CSALKLAGDGNEQFF. CDR3 sequence (DNA): TGCAGTGCTTTAAAACTAGCGGGAGATGGCAATGAGCAGTTCTTC.

Relative to its sample, this clonotype is medium-sized (0.01 to 0.1%). V usage is TRBV5-1 and J usage is TRBJ1-6, with TRBD1 matching 7 bases. Germline loops: CDR1 SGHRS, CDR2 YFSETQ. V trimming: 3 bases; J trimming: 8 bases; junction bases outside the gene matches: 5. The CDR3 sequence is 14 residues long. In DNA, the CDR3 is TGCGCCAGCAGCTATACAGGACAGGATTCACCCCTCCACTTT. Its protein product is CASSYTGQDSPLHF. Complete variable domain (other parts from reference TRBV5-1 and TRBJ1-6): KAGVTQTPRYLIKTRGQQVTLSCSPISGHRSVSWYQQTPGQGLQFLFEYFSETQRNKGNFPGRFSGRQFSNSRSEMNVSTLELGDSALYLCASSYTGQDSPLHFGNGTRLTVT.

In its sample, this clonotype was seen many times. The chain links TRBV24-1 to TRBJ2-5; D unclear. Trimming cost V 2 bases and J 3 bases, with 9 bases left between them. Germline V CDR1 and CDR2: KGHDR, SFDVKD. This CDR3 is 14 amino acids long. The CDR3 reads CATSDSGTEETQYF. The CDR3 DNA is TGTGCCACCAGTGATTCGGGTACAGAAGAGACCCAGTACTTC.

This clonotype came up many times. Written as DNA, the CDR3 is TGTGCCAGCAGTATCCGTACCTACGAGCAGTACTTC. Residues: CASSIRTYEQYF. The gene calls are TRBV28 and TRBJ2-7; D not certain. From germline, CDR1 is MDHEN and CDR2 SYDVKM. The V end lost 5 bases, the J end lost 2 bases, and 7 bases lay between the germline ends. The CDR3 covers 12 residues.

This clonotype occurred many times. The chain combines TRBV7-3 with TRBJ2-5; 8 bases map to TRBD2. This CDR3 spans 14 amino acids. From germline, CDR1 is SGHTA and CDR2 FQGTGA. Germline trimming cut 5 bases from V and 4 bases from J; bases unmatched to any gene: 6. In nucleotides, the CDR3 is TGTGCCAGCAGCCCCGGGGGGGTGAGAGAGACCCAGTACTTC. The encoded protein is CASSPGGVRETQYF.

This clonotype was seen many times. The rearrangement links TRBV7-3 to TRBJ1-6; TRBD1 is a possible D gene (6 bases). The germline gives CDR1 SGHTA, CDR2 FQGTGA. This CDR3 is built from 14 residues. The V end lost 1 base, the J end lost 8 bases, and 9 bases lay between the germline ends. The CDR3: CASSLMGGHSPLHF. As DNA, the CDR3 is TGTGCCAGCAGCTTAATGGGGGGCCATTCACCCCTCCACTTT. The whole variable domain, filled in from reference TRBV7-3 and TRBJ1-6, reads GAGVSQTPSNKVTEKGKYVELRCDPISGHTALYWYRQSLGQGPEFLIYFQGTGAADDSGLPNDRFFAVRPEGSVSTLKIQRTERGDSAVYLCASSLMGGHSPLHFGNGTRLTVT.

The chain is built from TRBV5-1 and TRBJ2-7; D is unresolved. Germline CDR1 and CDR2: SGHRS and YFSETQ. Between the trimmed V and J ends, which lost 3 bases and 7 bases, there was a span of 11 bases. The CDR3 is 12 residues long. CDR3 sequence (DNA): TGCGCCAGCAGCTCTACATGGGGAGAGCAGTACTTC. As protein: CASSSTWGEQYF.

This clonotype was seen at least ten times. The gene calls are TRBV20-1 and TRBJ2-2, with TRBD2 identical over 9 bases. V was pared by 0 bases and J by 3 bases, with 11 bases of the junction left unmatched. Germline V CDR1 and CDR2: DFQATT, SNEGSKA (reference sequence). The CDR3 totals 18 residues. The chain's CDR3 is CSARDLGSGGTDTGELFF. The CDR3 coding sequence is TGCAGTGCTAGAGATCTGGGCAGCGGGGGGACGGACACCGGGGAGCTGTTTTTT.

J is TRBJ1-2 and V is TRBV28; D is unclear. Deletions cut 6 bases from V and 0 bases from J, with 11 bases between. Germline values: CDR1 MDHEN, CDR2 SYDVKM. The CDR3 sequence is 14 residues long. The CDR3 is CASSLVIANYGYTF. The CDR3 DNA sequence: TGTGCCAGCAGCTTGGTGATAGCTAACTATGGCTACACCTTC.

In this sample, this clonotype turned up once. The DNA for the CDR3 is TGTGCCAGCAGCGTAGGGCCAATGGCTATTGAAAAACTGTTTTTT. Its translation: CASSVGPMAIEKLFF. V is TRBV9 and J is TRBJ1-4; D unresolved. V lost 0 bases, J lost 7 bases, and 13 bases lay in between. Germline CDR1 is SGDLS and CDR2 is YYNGEE. CDR3 length: 15 residues.

This clonotype showed up many times. The chain combines TRBV9 with TRBJ2-5; D is ambiguous. The germline V gene has CDR1 SGDLS and CDR2 YYNGEE. V lost 3 bases and J lost 5, with 11 bases in between. The CDR3 has 13 residues. This chain's CDR3 is CASSDALWETQYF. The CDR3, as DNA: TGTGCCAGCAGCGACGCCCTCTGGGAGACCCAGTACTTC.

This clonotype was counted between two and nine times. This chain links TRBV6-6 with TRBJ1-4; possibly TRBD1 for D (5 bases). CDR1 is MNHNY and CDR2 is SVGAGI in the germline V gene (reference sequence). The CDR3 sequence is 14 residues long. Between the trimmed V and J ends, which lost 2 bases and 2 bases, there was a span of 6 bases. Here the CDR3 DNA reads TGTGCCAGCAGTTACAGGGGTACTAATGAAAAACTGTTTTTT. Encoded protein: CASSYRGTNEKLFF.

As regards this clonotype: This may be a read error: a much more frequent sequence differs by one nucleotide. The V and J genes are TRBV7-3 and TRBJ2-3; tentative D call: TRBD1 (8 bases). The CDR3 has 14 amino acids. Germline V lookup: CDR1 SGHTA, CDR2 FQGTGA. The CDR3 reads CARSLQGEGDTQYF. The CDR3 DNA is TGTGCCAGAAGCTTACAGGGGGAGGGGGATACGCAGTATTTT.

This clonotype occurred many times. The J gene is TRBJ2-1, the V gene TRBV6-5, with TRBD1 as a possible D gene (5 bases). Germline CDR1 MNHEY, CDR2 SVGAGI. The CDR3 is 11 amino acids. V lost 7 bases to trimming and J lost 13 bases, with 14 bases between them. CDR3 coding DNA: TGTGCCAGCACCAAGGGGCTAGTCCAGTTCTTC. It codes for CASTKGLVQFF.

This clonotype was observed at least ten times. V gene TRBV20-1 combines with J gene TRBJ2-3, with D perhaps TRBD1 or TRBD2 (6 bases each). This CDR3 spans 14 amino acids. Germline assignment: CDR1 DFQATT and CDR2 SNEGSKA (reference sequence). V was shortened by 3 bases and J by 5 bases, with 15 bases between the two germline ends. The DNA for the CDR3 is TGCAGTGCTAGTAAGGGGGGCCCCGGAGATACGCAGTATTTT. Protein: CSASKGGPGDTQYF.

This clonotype was counted many times. The J gene is TRBJ2-5, the V gene TRBV20-1; D unresolved. Germline lookup yields CDR1 DFQATT and CDR2 SNEGSKA (reference sequence). The CDR3 runs 14 residues. V was cut by 3 bases and J by 5 bases, with 16 bases left in between. CDR3: CSASTQRHSETQYF. CDR3 nucleotides: TGCAGTGCTAGCACGCAGCGTCACTCCGAGACCCAGTACTTC.

This clonotype was seen many times. This chain joins TRBV29-1 and TRBJ2-2; D may correspond to TRBD1 or TRBD2 (5 bases each). The V gene lost 6 bases and the J gene lost 0 bases, with 11 bases spanning the gap. This CDR3 region has 14 residues. Germline V gene data show CDR1 as SQVTM and CDR2 as ANQGSEA. CDR3 nucleotides: TGCAGCGTCGTGGGACGGACGAACACCGGGGAGCTGTTTTTT. The encoded protein is CSVVGRTNTGELFF.

This clonotype was counted ten times or more. The rearrangement links TRBV5-5 to TRBJ1-1; unclear D gene. V lost 0 bases to trimming and J lost 4 bases, with 7 bases between them. Germline V gene sequence: CDR1 SGHKS, CDR2 YYEKEE (reference sequence). The CDR3 extends over 13 amino acids. This chain's CDR3 is CASSLEVSTEAFF. The CDR3 nucleotides are TGTGCCAGCAGCTTGGAGGTGAGCACTGAAGCTTTCTTT.

This clonotype was counted ten times or more. CDR3 DNA: TGCAGCGTTGTGGCCGGGGCGGGGGCTCAAGAGACCCAGTACTTC. Translated, it gives CSVVAGAGAQETQYF. The V and J genes are TRBV29-1 and TRBJ2-5; D possibly corresponds to TRBD2 (7 bases). The length of the CDR3 is 15 residues. The germline CDR1 and CDR2 sequences are SQVTM and ANQGSEA. Trimming took 4 bases from V and 2 from J, leaving 17 bases between them.

This clonotype has a count of ten or more. V is TRBV10-3 and J is TRBJ2-1; D is undetermined. The CDR3 loop spans 11 amino acids. From germline, CDR1 is ENHRY and CDR2 SYGVKD. With 8 bases removed from V and 6 bases from J, the gap between germline ends came to 8 bases. The DNA for the CDR3 is TGTGCCATCTCCTGGCGCAATGAGCAGTTCTTC. Protein: CAISWRNEQFF.

To note about this clonotype: One junction end does not reproduce the germline sequence, and a read error may be involved. V is TRBV15 and J is TRBJ2-7, with 9 positions matching TRBD2. The CDR3 runs to 15 residues. Germline loops: CDR1 LNHNV, CDR2 YYDKDF (reference sequence). The CDR3 sequence is CGTSRVLAGNYEQYF. CDR3 sequence (DNA): TGTGGCACCAGCAGAGTGCTAGCGGGGAACTACGAGCAGTACTTC. The variable domain in full, completed from reference TRBV15 and TRBJ2-7, reads DAMVIQNPRYQVTQFGKPVTLSCSQTLNHNVMYWYQQKSSQAPKLLFHYYDKDFNNEADTPDNFQSRRPNTSFCFLDIRSPGLGDTAMYLCGTSRVLAGNYEQYFGPGTRLTVT.

The J gene is TRBJ1-1, the V gene TRBV5-1; no definite D call. The CDR3 is 12 residues long. V was shortened by 7 bases and J by 5 bases, with 12 bases between the two germline ends. From germline, CDR1 is SGHRS and CDR2 YFSETQ. Written as DNA, the CDR3 is TGCGCCAGCTCGGAGGGATTAACTGAAGCTTTCTTT. It specifies CASSEGLTEAFF.

This clonotype occurred many times. The V and J genes are TRBV20-1 and TRBJ2-1; D gene unclear. The CDR3 contains 13 residues. CDR1 and CDR2 (germline): DFQATT, SNEGSKA (reference sequence). Trimming took 1 base from V and 4 from J, leaving 8 bases between them. CDR3 sequence: CSARGVGYNEQFF. Here the CDR3 DNA reads TGCAGTGCTAGAGGCGTGGGTTACAATGAGCAGTTCTTC.

The sample holds many counts of this clonotype. This chain links TRBV21-1 with TRBJ2-1; TRBD1, as called in the table, went unchecked against the DNA. TRBV21-1 is tagged as a pseudogene. The CDR3 spans 20 residues. The CDR3 protein is CASSSRDRGPESNYYNEQFF. DNA for the CDR3: TGTGCCAGCAGCAGCCGGGACAGGGGCCCGGAGTCAAACTATTACAATGAGCAGTTCTTC.

V usage is TRBV7-2 and J usage is TRBJ2-7, with a tentative D call TRBD2 (5 bases). This CDR3 contains 13 residues. Germline assignment: CDR1 SGHTA and CDR2 FQGNSA. The V end lost 6 bases, the J end lost 10 bases, and 19 bases lay between the germline ends. CDR3 nucleotides: TGTGCCAGCAGTTCAACTAGTGGGTTTGACCAGTACTTC. It specifies CASSSTSGFDQYF.

This clonotype showed up many times. The chain joins TRBV5-1 to TRBJ1-1, with 8 bases aligning to TRBD1. This CDR3 contains 15 residues. Germline V gene sequence: CDR1 SGHRS, CDR2 YFSETQ. Unmatched junction bases numbered 6, after V lost 4 bases and J lost 1 base. The DNA for the CDR3 is TGCGCCAGCAGCCCGGTGGACAGGGAGAACACTGAAGCTTTCTTT. It is translated as CASSPVDRENTEAFF.

This clonotype was seen many times. J is TRBJ2-3 and V is TRBV5-5; 8 bases are shared with TRBD2. Germline assignment: CDR1 SGHKS and CDR2 YYEKEE (reference sequence). The junction had 5 bases not matched to a gene; V was cut back by 2 bases and J by 6 bases. The CDR3 is 14 residues long. The DNA for the CDR3 is TGTGCCAGCAGCTTTAGGACTAGCCTGGATACGCAGTATTTT. Protein product: CASSFRTSLDTQYF. Full variable domain (remainder filled in from reference TRBV5-5 and TRBJ2-3): DAGVTQSPTHLIKTRGQQVTLRCSPISGHKSVSWYQQVLGQGPQFIFQYYEKEERGRGNFPDRFSARQFPNYSSELNVNALLLGDSALYLCASSFRTSLDTQYFGPGTRLTVL.

This clonotype occurred many times. This chain links TRBV2 with TRBJ2-1; D is undetermined. CDR3 length equals 12 residues. The V gene lost 2 bases and the J gene lost 15 bases, with 14 bases spanning the gap. Germline V gene lookup returns CDR1 SNHLY and CDR2 FYNNEI. CDR3 protein: CASSESGFRLFF. DNA for the CDR3: TGTGCCAGCAGTGAATCTGGGTTTCGGCTGTTCTTC.

As for this clonotype: A much larger clonotype is one base distant, so this may be a read error. The chain carries TRBV7-9 and TRBJ2-1; perhaps TRBD2 as D (7 bases). V lost 5 bases and J lost 8, with 19 bases in between. CDR1 SEHNR and CDR2 FQNEAQ come from the germline V gene (reference sequence). The CDR3 has 15 residues. This chain's CDR3 is CASSAWRGLVDEQFF. The CDR3, as DNA: TGTGCCAGCAGCGCGTGGCGGGGGCTTGTCGATGAGCAGTTCTTC.

This clonotype was counted at least ten times. The V and J genes are TRBV4-1 and TRBJ2-7; D is possibly TRBD1 (6 bases). The V end lost 1 base, the J end lost 5 bases, and 15 bases lay between the germline ends. CDR1 and CDR2 (germline): MGHRA, YSYEKL. This CDR3 spans 15 amino acids. The CDR3 region is CASSQGFRGGDEQYF. DNA of the CDR3: TGCGCCAGCAGCCAAGGATTCAGGGGTGGCGACGAGCAGTACTTC.

In this sample, this clonotype turned up many times. This chain joins TRBV20-1 and TRBJ1-5; TRBD1 matches 8 bases. The V gene end was trimmed by 4 bases and the J gene end by 4 bases; junction bases not matched to a gene: 3. CDR3 length equals 13 residues. The germline CDR1 and CDR2 sequences are DFQATT and SNEGSKA (reference sequence). The CDR3 protein is CSAIGDRNQPQHF. The CDR3, as DNA: TGCAGTGCTATCGGGGACAGGAATCAGCCCCAGCATTTT.